This is a list of T cell receptor beta chains from one sample in a study of response to subunit inactivated influenza vaccine. TCRdb itself ran the RT-PCR reads through MiXCR, one entry per CDR3 protein. The sample carries about 700,000 distinct CDR3 sequences, more than 11% recorded once. Specimen: PBMCs from blood, collected around 14 days before vaccination. The receptors originated from a man aged 45-65 years who received an inactivated influenza vaccine. Both conserved end residues are part of each CDR3. Fields, in order: V gene, clone size, D gene, J gene, CDR3 DNA, CDR3 protein. The D gene is left open where the match is weak. The size of a clone is reported for some rows only, either as once, few or many, or as a class for expanded clones.

>TRBV2|NA|NA|TRBJ2-3
TGTGCCAGCCGCCGGTTCGTCCGGGGGGCTAGCACAGATACGCAGTATTTT
CASRRFVRGASTDTQYF
>TRBV5-1|few|TRBD1|TRBJ2-7
TGCGCCAGCAGCATAACAGGGGCCTACGAGCAGTACTTC
CASSITGAYEQYF
>TRBV29-1|few|NA|TRBJ2-1
TGCAGCGGAGGAGGTCGAGGCAATGAGCAGTTCTTC
CSGGGRGNEQFF
>TRBV3-1|few|TRBD2|TRBJ2-3
TGTGCCAGCAGCCCAACTCTAGCGGGGATCACAGATACGCAGTATTTT
CASSPTLAGITDTQYF
>TRBV12-3/TRBV12-4|few|NA|TRBJ1-6
TGTGCCAGCACCACCCAGGGTTCTGGGTCACCCCTCCACTTT
CASTTQGSGSPLHF
>TRBV7-9|NA|NA|TRBJ2-3
TGTGCCTGCGCGACAGGTAGCACAGATACGCAGTATTTT
CACATGSTDTQYF
>TRBV12-3/TRBV12-4|few|TRBD2|TRBJ2-1
TGTGCCAGCAGTTTAGGCGGGAGGGCCCCTTCCTACAATGAGCAGTTCTTC
CASSLGGRAPSYNEQFF
>TRBV30|NA|NA|TRBJ2-1
TGTGCCTGGAGTGGAACAGCCCCGAGGGGGGGTGAGCAGTTCTTC
CAWSGTAPRGGEQFF
>TRBV5-1|NA|TRBD1|TRBJ2-1
TGCGCCAGCAGCCAAATGGGACAGGGAAACAATGAGCAGTTCTTC
CASSQMGQGNNEQFF
>TRBV6-2/TRBV6-3|NA|NA|TRBJ1-1
TGTGCCAGCAGTGACGAGGCAACCACTGAAGCTTTCTTT
CASSDEATTEAFF
>TRBV9|few|NA|TRBJ2-2
TGTGCCAGCAGCGTAGACCCGGCCACCGGGGAGCTGTTTTTT
CASSVDPATGELFF
>TRBV19|NA|TRBD1|TRBJ2-1
TGTGCCAGTAGTATGGGTCCGGACAGGTTTATACATGAGCAGTTCTTC
CASSMGPDRFIHEQFF
>TRBV5-4|few|TRBD2|TRBJ2-1
TGTGCCAGCAGCTTGTGGGGACTAGCGGGAGGGGCCGATGAGCAGTTCTTC
CASSLWGLAGGADEQFF
>TRBV3-1|NA|TRBD2|TRBJ2-2
TGTGCCAGCAGCCAGAAACTAGCGAGCATCAACACCGGGGAGCTGTTTTTT
CASSQKLASINTGELFF
>TRBV10-3|NA|TRBD2|TRBJ2-1
TGTGCCATCAGTGAGTCTCTAGCGGGAGGGACATCTACAACCAATGAGCAGTTCTTC
CAISESLAGGTSTTNEQFF
>TRBV10-3|few|TRBD1|TRBJ2-7
TGTGCCATCAGTGCGGCGGCAGGGGGTTACGAGCAGTACTTC
CAISAAAGGYEQYF
>TRBV11-2|few|NA|TRBJ2-7
TGTGCCAGCAGAAACTCCGGGGCGTCCTACGAGCAGTACTTC
CASRNSGASYEQYF
>TRBV11-1|few|NA|TRBJ2-7
TGTGCCAGCAGCTTAGAACCAGGATACTACGAGCAGTACTTC
CASSLEPGYYEQYF
>TRBV6-2/TRBV6-3|NA|TRBD2|TRBJ2-1
TGTGCCAGCAGCCAGAAGAACAGACTAGCGGGAAATGAGCAGTTCTTC
CASSQKNRLAGNEQFF
>TRBV12-3/TRBV12-4|NA|NA|TRBJ1-4
TGTGCCAGCAGTGAAACTAACGGGGTGGCTAATGAAAAACTGTTTTTT
CASSETNGVANEKLFF
>TRBV5-1|NA|TRBD1|TRBJ2-1
TGCGCCAGCAGCTTGGGGACCGGGACAGGGATGAATGAGCAGTTCTTC
CASSLGTGTGMNEQFF
>TRBV6-1|NA|NA|TRBJ2-6
TGTGCCAGCAGTTACGGGCTTCTCTCTGGGGCCAACGTCCTGACTTTC
CASSYGLLSGANVLTF
>TRBV6-1|few|NA|TRBJ1-2
TGTGCCAGCAGGGACAAAAGTCCCCTCTATGGCTACACCTTC
CASRDKSPLYGYTF
>TRBV20-1|few|NA|TRBJ1-1
TGCAGTGCTAGAGCCTGGGACACCAACACTGAAGCTTTCTTT
CSARAWDTNTEAFF
>TRBV6-1|NA|NA|TRBJ1-5
TGTGCCAGCAGCACGGGGAAGGGCGGTCAGCCCCAGCATTTT
CASSTGKGGQPQHF
>TRBV5-5|NA|NA|TRBJ2-5
TGTGCCAGCAGCTCGCCCGGGACACACCAAGAGACCCAGTACTTC
CASSSPGTHQETQYF
>TRBV7-8|few|TRBD2|TRBJ2-3
TGTGCCAGCAGCTTATGGCTAGCGGACACAGATACGCAGTATTTT
CASSLWLADTDTQYF
>TRBV2|few|TRBD1|TRBJ2-7
TGTGCCAGCAGTGGACAGGGGGCGAGGAACGAGCAGTACTTC
CASSGQGARNEQYF
>TRBV28|NA|TRBD1|TRBJ1-1
TGTGCCAGCAGTTTAGTCCTACAGGGGCACTTGAACACTGAAGCTTTCTTT
CASSLVLQGHLNTEAFF
>TRBV30|NA|TRBD2|TRBJ2-1
TGTGCCTGGAGCGCGGGGGGGGCTGAGCAGTTCTTC
CAWSAGGAEQFF
>TRBV7-6|NA|NA|TRBJ2-2
TGTGCCAGCAGCTTAGTGACCACCGGGGAGCTGTTTTTT
CASSLVTTGELFF
>TRBV20-1|NA|NA|TRBJ2-7
TGCAGTGCTAGAACTGGACAGAAGAGCCCCTACGAGCAGTACTTC
CSARTGQKSPYEQYF
>TRBV20-1|few|TRBD2|TRBJ2-3
TGCAGTGCTAGAGATCCGACTAGCGTTGCAGATACGCAGTATTTT
CSARDPTSVADTQYF
>TRBV6-1|NA|NA|TRBJ1-1
TGTGCCAGCTACCAGGCAGGCAGTACCACTGAAGCTTTCTTT
CASYQAGSTTEAFF
>TRBV29-1|many|NA|TRBJ2-7
TGCAGCGTTGGAGGGGGGCAGGGCCCCCGGGAGCAGTACTTC
CSVGGGQGPREQYF
>TRBV5-1|many|TRBD2|TRBJ2-1
TGCGCCAGCAGCTTGGAGGGGCGGGGGAGATACAATGAGCAGTTCTTC
CASSLEGRGRYNEQFF
>TRBV4-2|NA|TRBD1|TRBJ2-7
TGTGCCAGCAGCCTAACCTCCGGGACAGGCCATCCCTACGAGCAGTACTTC
CASSLTSGTGHPYEQYF
>TRBV20-1|NA|TRBD1|TRBJ1-6
TGCAGCGCTAGAGATCAAGGACAGGGACCCCTCAATTCACCCCTCCACTTT
CSARDQGQGPLNSPLHF
>TRBV5-1|NA|NA|TRBJ2-1
TGCGCCAGCAGCTTGTCGGGGATTGGGACGGGTGCCTACAATGAGCAGTTCTTC
CASSLSGIGTGAYNEQFF
>TRBV20-1|NA|TRBD1|TRBJ1-1
TGCAGTGCAACCGGGGGACAGGGGTTAACTGAAGCTTTCTTT
CSATGGQGLTEAFF
>TRBV5-1|NA|TRBD1|TRBJ2-3
TGCGCCAGCAGCCGGGACAGTAAAGAAGATACGCAGTATTTT
CASSRDSKEDTQYF
>TRBV28|few|NA|TRBJ2-7
TGTGCCAGCAATAGAGGACCCGGCTCCTACGAGCAGTACTTC
CASNRGPGSYEQYF
>TRBV5-6|NA|NA|TRBJ2-7
TGTGCCAGCAGCTTGGGGCGCGAAGCCCTATCCTACGAGCAGTACTTC
CASSLGREALSYEQYF
>TRBV28|many|TRBD1|TRBJ2-1
TGTGCCAGCGGCCTTGGACAGGGACAATACAATGAGCAGTTCTTC
CASGLGQGQYNEQFF
>TRBV4-1|NA|TRBD2|TRBJ2-1
TGCGCCAGCAGCCCTCGGGGTAGCGGGAGGAATGAGCAGTTCTTC
CASSPRGSGRNEQFF
>TRBV5-1|many|NA|TRBJ1-2
TGCGCCAGCAGCTTGGGTCAGGGTGGCTATGGCTACACCTTC
CASSLGQGGYGYTF
>TRBV12-3/TRBV12-4|NA|TRBD1|TRBJ2-5
TGTGCCAGCAGCCGGCCGGGACAGCAAGAGACCCAGTACTTC
CASSRPGQQETQYF
>TRBV25-1|many|NA|TRBJ2-2
TGTGCCAGCAGTGAATGGGGAACCGGGGAGCTGTTTTTT
CASSEWGTGELFF
>TRBV6-1|NA|TRBD2|TRBJ2-7
TGTGCCAGCAGGGACCTAGCGGGGAGCGCCTACGAGCAGTACTTC
CASRDLAGSAYEQYF
>TRBV7-2|NA|NA|TRBJ1-6
TGTGCCAGCAGCTTACAGAGCCCTAATTCACCCCTCCACTTT
CASSLQSPNSPLHF
>TRBV14|few|NA|TRBJ1-4
TGTGCCAGCAGCCAAGATTTGAGACAAATTGAAAAACTGTTTTTT
CASSQDLRQIEKLFF
>TRBV5-1|NA|TRBD2|TRBJ2-5
TGCGCCAGCAGCACCGGGACTAGGTGGCAAGAGACCCAGTACTTC
CASSTGTRWQETQYF
>TRBV29-1|few|TRBD2|TRBJ2-1
TGCAGCTCCTCTAGCGGGGGGCCGGTAAGCTACAATGAGCAGTTCTTC
CSSSSGGPVSYNEQFF
>TRBV11-2|many|TRBD2|TRBJ2-3
TGTGCCAGCAGCTTAGTAATTGGACTAGCGGGGGGGCGTGTGGGTACAGATACGCAGTATTTT
CASSLVIGLAGGRVGTDTQYF